The text below deals with one T cell receptor (beta chain). As yet, its antigen is unknown. Here immunoSEQ multiplex PCR was the method, and the copy in TCRdb shows in-frame clones only, minus some. In the table there are roughly 130,000 clones, about nine tenths of which are singletons. This record belongs to a study of T cell responses to AZD1222 COVID-19 vaccine. In the study overall: Some second doses came at about 4 weeks and others at about 12 weeks; these were pooled.

Study-wide results and limits: Seropositive AZD1222 recipients at baseline numbered only five or six. It should be noted that donors were predominantly white British and more often female, and clonal diversity was possibly underestimated. Repertoire collection took place solely once the T cell response had peaked.

After removal of 3 bases from V and 5 bases from J, the junction contained 4 bases not matched to a gene. In germline, CDR1 is KGHDR, CDR2 SFDVKD. The CDR3 is 14 residues long. The source material was peripheral blood, sampled on day 0 of AZD1222 vaccination. The sequence was obtained from an adult in good health. The rearrangement uses TRBV24-1 and TRBJ1-1, with 8 positions matching TRBD1. CDR3 residues: CATSDTQGGTEAFF. For the CDR3, the DNA is TGTGCCACCAGTGATACACAGGGGGGAACTGAAGCTTTCTTT.